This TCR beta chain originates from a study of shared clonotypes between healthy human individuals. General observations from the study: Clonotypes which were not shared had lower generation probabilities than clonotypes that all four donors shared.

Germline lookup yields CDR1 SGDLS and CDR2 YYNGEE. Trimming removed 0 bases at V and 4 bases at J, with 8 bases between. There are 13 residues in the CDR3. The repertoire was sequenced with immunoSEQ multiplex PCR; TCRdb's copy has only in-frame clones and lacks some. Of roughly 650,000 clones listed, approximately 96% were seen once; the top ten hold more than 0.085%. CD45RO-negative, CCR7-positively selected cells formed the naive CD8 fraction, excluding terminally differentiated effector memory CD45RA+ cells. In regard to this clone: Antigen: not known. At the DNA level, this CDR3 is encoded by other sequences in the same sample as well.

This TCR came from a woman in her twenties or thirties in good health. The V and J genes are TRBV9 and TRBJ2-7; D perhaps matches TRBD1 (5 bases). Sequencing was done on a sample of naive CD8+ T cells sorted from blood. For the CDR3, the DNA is TGTGCCAGCAGCGTAGCAGGGTCTTACGAGCAGTACTTC. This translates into CASSVAGSYEQYF.